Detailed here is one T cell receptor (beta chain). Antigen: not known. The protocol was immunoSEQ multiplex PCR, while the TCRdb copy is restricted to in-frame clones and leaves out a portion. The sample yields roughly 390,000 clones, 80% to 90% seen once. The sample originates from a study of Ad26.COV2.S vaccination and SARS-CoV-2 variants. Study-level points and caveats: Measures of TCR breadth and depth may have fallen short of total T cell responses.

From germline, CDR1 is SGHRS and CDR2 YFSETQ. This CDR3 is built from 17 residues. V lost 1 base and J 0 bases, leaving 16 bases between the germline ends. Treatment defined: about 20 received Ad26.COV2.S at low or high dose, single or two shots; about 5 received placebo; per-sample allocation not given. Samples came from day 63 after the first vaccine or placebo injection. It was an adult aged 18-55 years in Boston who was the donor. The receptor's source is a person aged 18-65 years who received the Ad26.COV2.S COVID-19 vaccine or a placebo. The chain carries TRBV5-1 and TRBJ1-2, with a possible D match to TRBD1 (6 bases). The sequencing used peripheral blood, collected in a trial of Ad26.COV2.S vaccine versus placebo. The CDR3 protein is CASSLMGAWATNYGYTF. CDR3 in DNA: TGCGCCAGCAGCTTGATGGGGGCCTGGGCGACTAACTATGGCTACACCTTC.